The source of this T cell receptor beta chain is a study of CD8+ T cells in alopecia areata. General study results and limits: Alopecia totalis/universalis scalp especially showed more expanded CD8+ clones than normal scalp. Patients shared TCRs less clearly than mice did, possibly owing to HLA.

As to treatment: oral pan-JAK inhibitor, 5-10 mg twice daily. Patients with alopecia areata provided lesional scalp punch biopsies as well as peripheral blood. On this clone: Its antigen is undetermined. At one boundary the junction diverges from the germline segment, which might be a read error. Other nucleotide sequences from this sample produce the same CDR3.

In each case, RNA was isolated and then reverse transcribed into cDNA as the sequencing template. Using immunoSEQ multiplex PCR, the repertoire was profiled, and TCRdb retains in-frame clones only, with some absent. This sample yields around 120,000 clones, of which approximately 57% are seen a single time; around 5.4% belongs to the top ten. CDR1 and CDR2 (germline): SQVTM, ANQGSEA. The CDR3 has 13 residues. The sequenced sample was CD4+ T cells sorted from blood, obtained at week 4, from a patient treated with tofacitinib. This sequence was found in a human donor with alopecia areata. The chain carries TRBV29-1 and TRBJ1-5; D is ambiguous. CDR3 bases: TGCAGCGTGGAAGAAAATAGCAATCAGCCCCAGCATTTT. Translated: CSVEENSNQPQHF. Using reference TRBV29-1 and TRBJ1-5 for the parts outside the CDR3, the full variable domain is SAVISQKPSRDICQRGTSLTIQCQVDSQVTMMFWYRQQPGQSLTLIATANQGSEATYESGFVIDKFPISRPNLTFSTLTVSNMSPEDSSIYLCSVEENSNQPQHFGDGTRLSIL.